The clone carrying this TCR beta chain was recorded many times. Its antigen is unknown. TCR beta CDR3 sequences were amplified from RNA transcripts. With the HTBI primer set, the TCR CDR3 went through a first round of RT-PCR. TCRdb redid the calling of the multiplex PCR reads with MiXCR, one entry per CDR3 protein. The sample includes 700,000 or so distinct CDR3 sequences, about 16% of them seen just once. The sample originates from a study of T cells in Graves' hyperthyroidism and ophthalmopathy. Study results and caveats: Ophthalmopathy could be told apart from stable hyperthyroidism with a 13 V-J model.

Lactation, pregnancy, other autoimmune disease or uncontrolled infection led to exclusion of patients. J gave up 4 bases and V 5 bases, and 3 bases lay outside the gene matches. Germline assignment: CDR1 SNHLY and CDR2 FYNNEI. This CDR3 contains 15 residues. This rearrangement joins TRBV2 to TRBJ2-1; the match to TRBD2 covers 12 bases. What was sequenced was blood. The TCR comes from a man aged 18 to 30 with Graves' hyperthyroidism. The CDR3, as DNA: TGTGCCAGCAGTCAACTAGCGGGAGGTTACAATGAGCAGTTCTTC. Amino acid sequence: CASSQLAGGYNEQFF.